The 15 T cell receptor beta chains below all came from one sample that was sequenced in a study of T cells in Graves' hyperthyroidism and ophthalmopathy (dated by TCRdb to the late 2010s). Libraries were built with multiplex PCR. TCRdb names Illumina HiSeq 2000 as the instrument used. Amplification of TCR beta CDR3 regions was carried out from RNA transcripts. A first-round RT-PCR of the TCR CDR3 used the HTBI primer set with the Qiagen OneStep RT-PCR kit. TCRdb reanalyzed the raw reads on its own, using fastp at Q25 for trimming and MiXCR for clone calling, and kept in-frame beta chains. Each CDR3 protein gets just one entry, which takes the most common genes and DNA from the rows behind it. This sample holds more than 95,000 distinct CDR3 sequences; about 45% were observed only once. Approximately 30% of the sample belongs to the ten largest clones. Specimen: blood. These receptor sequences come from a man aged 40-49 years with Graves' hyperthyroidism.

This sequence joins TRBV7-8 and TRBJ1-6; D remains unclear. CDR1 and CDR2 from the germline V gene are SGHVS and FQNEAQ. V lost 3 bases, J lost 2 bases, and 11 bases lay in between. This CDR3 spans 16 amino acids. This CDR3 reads CASSFRRGTYNSPLHF. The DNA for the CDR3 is TGTGCCAGCAGCTTTAGACGGGGAACCTATAATTCACCCCTCCACTTT.

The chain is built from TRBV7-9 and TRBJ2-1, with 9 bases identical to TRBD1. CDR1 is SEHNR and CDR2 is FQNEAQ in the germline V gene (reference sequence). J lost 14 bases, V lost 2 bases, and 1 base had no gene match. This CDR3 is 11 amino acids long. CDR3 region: CASSLRDREFF. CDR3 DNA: TGTGCCAGCAGCTTAAGGGACAGGGAGTTCTTC.

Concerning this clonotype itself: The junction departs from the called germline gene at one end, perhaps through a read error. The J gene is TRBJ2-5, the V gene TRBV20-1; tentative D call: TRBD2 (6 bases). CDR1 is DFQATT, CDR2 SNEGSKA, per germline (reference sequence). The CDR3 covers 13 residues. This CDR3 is CSARGSPREAQCF. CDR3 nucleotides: TGCAGTGCCAGAGGGTCCCCTAGGGAGGCCCAGTGCTTC.

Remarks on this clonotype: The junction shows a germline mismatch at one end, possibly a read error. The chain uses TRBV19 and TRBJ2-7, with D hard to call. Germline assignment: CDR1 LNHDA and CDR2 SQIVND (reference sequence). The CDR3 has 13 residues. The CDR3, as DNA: TGTGCCAGTAGTAGGGCAGACGGCGACGAGCGGTACTTC. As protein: CASSRADGDERYF. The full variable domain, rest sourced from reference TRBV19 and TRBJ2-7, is DGGITQSPKYLFRKEGQNVTLSCEQNLNHDAMYWYRQDPGQGLRLIYYSQIVNDFQKGDIAEGYSVSREKKESFPLTVTSAQKNPTAFYLCASSRADGDERYFGPGTRLTVT.

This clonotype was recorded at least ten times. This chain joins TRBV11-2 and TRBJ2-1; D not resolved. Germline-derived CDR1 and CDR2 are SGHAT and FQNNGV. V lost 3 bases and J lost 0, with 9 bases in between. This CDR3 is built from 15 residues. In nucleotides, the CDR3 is TGTGCCAGCAGCTTGGACCTGAGCTCCTACAATGAGCAGTTCTTC. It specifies CASSLDLSSYNEQFF.

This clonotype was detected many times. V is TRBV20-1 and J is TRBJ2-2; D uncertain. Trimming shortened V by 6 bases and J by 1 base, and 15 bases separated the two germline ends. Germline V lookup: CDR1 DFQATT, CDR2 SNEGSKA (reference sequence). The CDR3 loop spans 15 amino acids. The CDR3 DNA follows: TGCAGTGCCCCAAGAACTACTATGAACACCGGGGAGCTGTTTTTT. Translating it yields CSAPRTTMNTGELFF.

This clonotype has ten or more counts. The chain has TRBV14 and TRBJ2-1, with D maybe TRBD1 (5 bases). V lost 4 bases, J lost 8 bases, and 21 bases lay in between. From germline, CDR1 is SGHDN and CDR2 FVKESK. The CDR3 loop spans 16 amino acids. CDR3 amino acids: CASSPTQAEIGYEQFF. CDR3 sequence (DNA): TGTGCCAGCAGCCCGACACAGGCCGAAATTGGGTATGAGCAGTTCTTC.

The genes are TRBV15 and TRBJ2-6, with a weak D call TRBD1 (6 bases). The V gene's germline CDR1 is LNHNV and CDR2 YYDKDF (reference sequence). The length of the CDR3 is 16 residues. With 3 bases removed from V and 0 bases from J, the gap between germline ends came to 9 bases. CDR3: CATSSVRGSGANVLTF. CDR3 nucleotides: TGTGCCACCAGCAGCGTCAGGGGCTCTGGGGCCAACGTCCTGACTTTC.

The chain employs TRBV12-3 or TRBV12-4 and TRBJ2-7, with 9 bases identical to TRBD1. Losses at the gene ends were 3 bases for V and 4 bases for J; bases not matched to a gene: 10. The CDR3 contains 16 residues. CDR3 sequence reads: CASSFRGTGGFYEQYF. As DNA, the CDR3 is TGTGCCAGCAGTTTTAGGGGAACAGGGGGCTTTTACGAGCAGTACTTC.

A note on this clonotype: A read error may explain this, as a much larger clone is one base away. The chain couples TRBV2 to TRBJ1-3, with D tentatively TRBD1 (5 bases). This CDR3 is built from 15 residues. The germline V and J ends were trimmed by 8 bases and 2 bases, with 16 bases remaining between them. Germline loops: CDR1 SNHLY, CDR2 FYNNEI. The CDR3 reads CASSVKGEPGNTIYF. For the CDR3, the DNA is TGTGCCAGCTCCGTGAAAGGGGAACCTGGAAACACCATATATTTT. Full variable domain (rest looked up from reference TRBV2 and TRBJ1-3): EPEVTQTPSHQVTQMGQEVILRCVPISNHLYFYWYRQILGQKVEFLVSFYNNEISEKSEIFDDQFSVERPDGSNFTLKIRSTKLEDSAMYFCASSVKGEPGNTIYFGEGSWLTVV.

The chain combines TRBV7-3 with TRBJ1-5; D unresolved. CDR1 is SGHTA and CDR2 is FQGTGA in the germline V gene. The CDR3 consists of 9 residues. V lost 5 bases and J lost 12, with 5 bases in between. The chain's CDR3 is CASSAFQHF. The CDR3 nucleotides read TGTGCCAGCAGCGCCTTCCAGCATTTT. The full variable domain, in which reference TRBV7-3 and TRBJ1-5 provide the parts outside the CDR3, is GAGVSQTPSNKVTEKGKYVELRCDPISGHTALYWYRQSLGQGPEFLIYFQGTGAADDSGLPNDRFFAVRPEGSVSTLKIQRTERGDSAVYLCASSAFQHFGDGTRLSIL.

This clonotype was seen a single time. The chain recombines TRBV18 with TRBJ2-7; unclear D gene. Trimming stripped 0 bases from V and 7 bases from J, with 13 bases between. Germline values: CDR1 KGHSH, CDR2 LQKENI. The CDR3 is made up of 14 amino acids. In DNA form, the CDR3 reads TGTGCCAGCTCACCACCGTCCTCCTCCCGTGAGCAGTACTTC. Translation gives CASSPPSSSREQYF.

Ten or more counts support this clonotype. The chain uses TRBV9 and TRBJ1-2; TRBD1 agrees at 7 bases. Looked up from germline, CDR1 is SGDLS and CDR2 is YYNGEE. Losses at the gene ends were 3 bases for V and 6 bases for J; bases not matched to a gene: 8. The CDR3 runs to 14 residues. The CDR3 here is CASSALTGSHGYTF. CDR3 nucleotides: TGTGCCAGCAGCGCCCTGACAGGGTCTCATGGCTACACCTTC.

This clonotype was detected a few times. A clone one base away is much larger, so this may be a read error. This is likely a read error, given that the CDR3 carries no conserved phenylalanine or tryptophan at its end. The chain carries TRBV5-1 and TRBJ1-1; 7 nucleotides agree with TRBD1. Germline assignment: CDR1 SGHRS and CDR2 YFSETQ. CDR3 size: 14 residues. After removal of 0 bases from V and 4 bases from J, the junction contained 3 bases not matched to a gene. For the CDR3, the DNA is TGCGCCAGCAGCTTGGGACAGGGAATCACTGAAGCTTTCATT. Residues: CASSLGQGITEAFI.

This CDR3 is CATSSRGSGDTEAFF. The CDR3, as DNA: TGTGCCACCAGTTCCAGGGGTTCCGGGGACACTGAAGCTTTCTTT. This chain connects TRBV24-1 to TRBJ1-1; a possible D gene is TRBD1 (6 bases). In germline, CDR1 is KGHDR, CDR2 SFDVKD. This CDR3 is 15 amino acids long. Trimming cost V 6 bases and J 3 bases, with 16 bases left between them.